The clone carrying this TCR beta chain was picked up one time. The CDR3 is made up of 15 amino acids. V trimming: 4 bases; J trimming: 6 bases; junction bases outside the gene matches: 10. Germline V lookup: CDR1 SGHRS, CDR2 YFSETQ. Some clones are missing from TCRdb's copy, which holds only in-frame ones; the method was immunoSEQ multiplex PCR. Of about 110,000 clones in the sample, about 80% were seen once. The data are from a study of control samples from healthy donors and cancer patients. Sequencing used blood. The clonotype originates from a man aged 18 to 30 in good health. The chain recombines TRBV5-1 with TRBJ1-1; 9 bases map to TRBD1. The CDR3 protein is CASSRIGQGRPEAFF. In nucleotides, the CDR3 is TGCGCCAGCAGCCGAATCGGACAGGGGAGGCCTGAAGCTTTCTTT.